The present TCR beta chain was sequenced within a study of T cell clonotyping in hematopoietic cell transplantation. Study-wide results and limits: Few recipient clonotypes overlapped donors; over 95% were de novo at given depth. Pathologically expanded recipient clonotypes increased progressively from day 30 to day 180 as diversity fell. Higher Inverse Simpson Index values in graft donor and pretransplant recipient predicted broader posttransplant TCR diversity.

Germline V gene sequence: CDR1 MDHEN, CDR2 SYDVKM. Trimming pared 2 bases from V and 0 bases from J, leaving 14 bases between. CDR3 length: 17 amino acids. Assay used: immunoSEQ multiplex PCR; TCRdb lists only in-frame clones, some missing. The table shows 9,000 to 9,500 clones, with roughly nine tenths occurring only once. A note on this clone: What it binds is not known.

Recipient blood drawn about 28 days pretransplant and days 30, 100, 180 after. The input for sequencing was PBMCs, taken 180 days after allogeneic stem cell transplant. The V and J genes are TRBV28 and TRBJ1-5, with D hard to call. The TCR originated in a human patient who had an allogeneic stem cell transplant, so the T cells may come from the graft donor. The donor label of this sample is uncertain. Some clones in this sample may be carry-over from other donors' samples. The CDR3 sequence is CASSLLVNSYSNQPQHF. CDR3 nucleotide sequence: TGTGCCAGCAGTTTACTCGTTAACAGCTATAGCAATCAGCCCCAGCATTTT.